Included here is one TCR beta chain sequence, with context. Germline CDR1 is MNHNS and CDR2 is SASEGT. The length of the CDR3 is 15 residues. V shed 7 bases and J shed 2 bases, with 15 bases lying between them. The record originates from a study of shared clonotypes between healthy human individuals. Clones were sequenced by immunoSEQ multiplex PCR, and TCRdb holds only the in-frame ones, with some missing. The sample has roughly 500,000 clones, about 85% seen once. The rearrangement uses TRBV6-1 and TRBJ2-1; D possibly corresponds to TRBD1 (6 bases). The sequenced material came from PBMCs. The clonotype was recovered from a woman aged 35 to 49 in good health. Some clones in this sample may be carry-over from other donors' samples. CDR3 sequence (DNA): TGTGCCAGCACCCTTCAGACAGGAGCCTACAATGAGCAGTTCTTC. Translation: CASTLQTGAYNEQFF.